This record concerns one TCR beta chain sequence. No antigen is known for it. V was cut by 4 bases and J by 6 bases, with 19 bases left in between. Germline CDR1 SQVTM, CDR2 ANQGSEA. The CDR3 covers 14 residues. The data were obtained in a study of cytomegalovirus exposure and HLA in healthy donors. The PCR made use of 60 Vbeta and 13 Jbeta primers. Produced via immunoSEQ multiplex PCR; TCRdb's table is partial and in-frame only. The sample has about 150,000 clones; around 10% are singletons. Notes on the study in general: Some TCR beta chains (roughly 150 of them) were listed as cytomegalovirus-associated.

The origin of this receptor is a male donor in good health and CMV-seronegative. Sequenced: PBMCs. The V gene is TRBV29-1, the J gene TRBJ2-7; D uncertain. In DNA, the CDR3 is TGCAGCGTTGTAGACTTTGCGGTAGGCAGCGAGCAGTACTTC. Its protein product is CSVVDFAVGSEQYF.